The present T cell receptor (beta chain) was sequenced within a study of blood T cell repertoires in COVID-19. Study-level information: PBMCs, B-cell-depleted T cells, or T cells provided the cDNA or gDNA that made up the material.

The CDR3 loop spans 14 amino acids. The ends were cut back, 2 bases at V and 4 bases at J, with 9 bases in the middle. Germline V gene data show CDR1 as MDHEN and CDR2 as SYDVKM. Clones were read by immunoSEQ multiplex PCR, and TCRdb kept only the in-frame ones, dropping some. Among more than 200,000 clones listed, roughly nine tenths were seen once. The sequenced sample was peripheral blood. This clonotype was obtained from a man between 70 and 80 years old with acute or convalescent COVID-19. The chain has TRBV28 and TRBJ2-1; D gene unclear. The chain's CDR3 is CASSLATIYNEQFF. The CDR3, as DNA: TGTGCCAGCAGTTTAGCCACAATATACAATGAGCAGTTCTTC.